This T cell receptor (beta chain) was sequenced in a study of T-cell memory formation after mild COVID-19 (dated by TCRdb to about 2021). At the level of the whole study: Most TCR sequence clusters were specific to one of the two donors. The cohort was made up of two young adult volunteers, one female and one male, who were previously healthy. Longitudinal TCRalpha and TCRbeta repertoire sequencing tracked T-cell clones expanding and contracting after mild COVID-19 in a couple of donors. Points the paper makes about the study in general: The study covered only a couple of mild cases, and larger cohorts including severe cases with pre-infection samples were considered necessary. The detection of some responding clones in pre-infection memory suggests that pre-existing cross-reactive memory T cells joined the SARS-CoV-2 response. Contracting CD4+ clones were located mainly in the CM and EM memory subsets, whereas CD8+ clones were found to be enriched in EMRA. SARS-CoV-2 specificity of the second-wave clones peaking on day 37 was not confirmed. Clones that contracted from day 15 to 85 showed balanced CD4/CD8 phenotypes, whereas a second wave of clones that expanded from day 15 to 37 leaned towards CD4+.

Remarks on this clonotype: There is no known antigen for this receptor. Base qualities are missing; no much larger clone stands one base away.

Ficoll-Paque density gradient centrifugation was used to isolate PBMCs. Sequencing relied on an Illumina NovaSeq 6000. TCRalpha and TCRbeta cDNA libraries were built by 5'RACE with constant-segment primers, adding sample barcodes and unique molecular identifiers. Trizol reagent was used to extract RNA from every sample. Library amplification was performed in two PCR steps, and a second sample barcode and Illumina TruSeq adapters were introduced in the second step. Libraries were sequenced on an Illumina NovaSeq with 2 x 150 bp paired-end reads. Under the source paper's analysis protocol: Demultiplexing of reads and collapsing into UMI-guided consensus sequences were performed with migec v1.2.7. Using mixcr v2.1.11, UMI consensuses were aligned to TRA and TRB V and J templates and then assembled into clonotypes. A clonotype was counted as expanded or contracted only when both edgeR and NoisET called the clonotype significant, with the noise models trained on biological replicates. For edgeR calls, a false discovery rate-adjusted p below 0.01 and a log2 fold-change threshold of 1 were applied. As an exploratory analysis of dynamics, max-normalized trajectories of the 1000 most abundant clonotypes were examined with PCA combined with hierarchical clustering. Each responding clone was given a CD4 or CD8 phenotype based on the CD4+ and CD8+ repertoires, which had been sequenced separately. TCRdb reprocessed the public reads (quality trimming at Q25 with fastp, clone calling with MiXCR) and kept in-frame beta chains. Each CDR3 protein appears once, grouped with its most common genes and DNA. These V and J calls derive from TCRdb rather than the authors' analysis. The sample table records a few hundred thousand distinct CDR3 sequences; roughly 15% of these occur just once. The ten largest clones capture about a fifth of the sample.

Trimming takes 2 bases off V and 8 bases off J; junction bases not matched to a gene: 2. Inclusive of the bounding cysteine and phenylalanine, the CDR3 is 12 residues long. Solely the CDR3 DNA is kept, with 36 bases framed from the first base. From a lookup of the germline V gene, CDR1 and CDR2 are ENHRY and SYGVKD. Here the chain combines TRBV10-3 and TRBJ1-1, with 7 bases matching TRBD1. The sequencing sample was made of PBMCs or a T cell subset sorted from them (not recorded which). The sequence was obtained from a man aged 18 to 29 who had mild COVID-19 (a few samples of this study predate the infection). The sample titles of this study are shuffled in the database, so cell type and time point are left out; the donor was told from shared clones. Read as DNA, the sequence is TGTGCCATCAGTGAGACACAGGGGGAAGCTTTCTTT. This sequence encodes CAISETQGEAFF.